The source of this T cell receptor (beta chain) is a study of breast tumors, draining lymph nodes, adjacent tissues. Samples came from axillary lymph nodes draining the breast cancer. TCRdb reprocessed the multiplex PCR reads with MiXCR, giving one entry per CDR3 protein. The sample lists about 150,000 distinct CDR3 sequences, approximately 29% occurring once. The V gene's germline CDR1 is SGHDT and CDR2 YYEEEE. V dropped 2 bases and J dropped 4 bases, with 12 bases sitting between them. CDR3 length equals 15 residues. Remarks on this clonotype: Its cognate antigen is unknown.

Study conclusions and caveats: Data fit most tumor T cells coming from lymph node, expanding in tumor. Luminal-like breast cancer showed significantly higher tumor–nontumor repertoire similarity than basal-like. Tumor repertoires ranked between lymph nodes and nontumor tissue in diversity, with V and J gene preferences. Tumor T cell lymph node origin was a supported hypothesis, not proven.

This clonotype was sampled from a female donor with breast cancer. Some clones in this sample may be carry-over from other donors' samples. What was sequenced was axillary lymph node tissue. V is TRBV5-6 and J is TRBJ2-2, with D perhaps TRBD1 or TRBD2 (5 bases each). Here the CDR3 reads CASSFPQGATGELFF. CDR3 nucleotide sequence: TGTGCCAGCAGCTTCCCGCAGGGAGCCACCGGGGAGCTGTTTTTT.